This T cell receptor beta chain was obtained from a study of blood T cell repertoires in COVID-19 (TCRdb year 2020). Broadly, across the study: Samples from collaborators originated in the United States, Italy and Spain and spanned both the acute and convalescent phases of COVID-19. The repertoires were released in a freely available public database intended as a resource for research on the immune response to SARS-CoV-2. The samples were drawn from two sources: the first 160 participants of the ongoing ImmuneRACE study, and 1,000 to 1,500 subjects contributed by 6 global collaborators. Where available, HLA class I and class II types were taken from metadata supplied by the sample provider and were not determined by assay-based typing. The material from the prospective study consisted of cDNA or gDNA derived from T cells, B-cell-depleted T cells, or PBMCs. The sample metadata nearly always contained a de-identified subject ID, COVID-19 status, age in years and sex. Subjects who had been exposed to COVID-19, were actively infected with it, or had recovered from it provided the deeply sampled blood TCRbeta repertoires that made up the dataset. The full study reports these points: The amount of clinical and demographic metadata varied by source and participant and was provided uncurated.

One collaborating source in Seattle enrolled patients while the patients were actively infected and followed the patients over time throughout the course of disease. Collaborating institutions collected whole blood in K2EDTA tubes following their own protocols. For TCRbeta analysis, collaborators shipped samples in one of three forms: frozen whole blood, isolated PBMCs, or DNA extracted from either of those sample types. As encoded in the germline V gene, CDR1 is MNHEY while CDR2 is SVGAGI. V has 4 bases trimmed and J has 0 bases trimmed; junction bases matching no gene number 2. From cysteine to phenylalanine, the CDR3 is 14 amino acids long. CDR3 DNA only is kept here, 42 bases in frame from base 1. TCRbeta CDR3 regions were amplified from genomic DNA by means of the immunoSEQ Assay, a bias-controlled multiplex PCR. In the source study's methods: The number of nucleated cells in each sample was estimated by amplification of reference gene primers within the assay. Sequence reads were collapsed and filtered to measure the absolute abundance of every unique TCRbeta CDR3 rearrangement. For each sample, productive Simpson clonality was calculated as the square root of Simpson's diversity index across productive rearrangements. TCRdb took over this immuneACCESS table, retaining in-frame rearrangements with V and J assigned. Such tables are incomplete; in checked studies, under half of the missing clones stem from an unresolved V gene, and the remainder is unexplained. V and J calls and clone size follow that table, whereas D and trimming were derived from the DNA. This sample lists about 370,000 clones; about 90% were detected once. The ten top clones hold 3% of the sample.

This clone was detected once. Its antigen is unknown. Base qualities are not at hand, and no much larger clone is one base apart. The chain links TRBV6-5 with TRBJ1-1, with TRBD1 matching 7 junction bases. The sample was peripheral blood. The receptor was isolated from a young woman with COVID-19, enrolled during active disease. The DNA sequence is as follows: TGTGCCAGCAGTTTACAGGGGCTGAACACTGAAGCTTTCTTT. This yields the protein CASSLQGLNTEAFF.